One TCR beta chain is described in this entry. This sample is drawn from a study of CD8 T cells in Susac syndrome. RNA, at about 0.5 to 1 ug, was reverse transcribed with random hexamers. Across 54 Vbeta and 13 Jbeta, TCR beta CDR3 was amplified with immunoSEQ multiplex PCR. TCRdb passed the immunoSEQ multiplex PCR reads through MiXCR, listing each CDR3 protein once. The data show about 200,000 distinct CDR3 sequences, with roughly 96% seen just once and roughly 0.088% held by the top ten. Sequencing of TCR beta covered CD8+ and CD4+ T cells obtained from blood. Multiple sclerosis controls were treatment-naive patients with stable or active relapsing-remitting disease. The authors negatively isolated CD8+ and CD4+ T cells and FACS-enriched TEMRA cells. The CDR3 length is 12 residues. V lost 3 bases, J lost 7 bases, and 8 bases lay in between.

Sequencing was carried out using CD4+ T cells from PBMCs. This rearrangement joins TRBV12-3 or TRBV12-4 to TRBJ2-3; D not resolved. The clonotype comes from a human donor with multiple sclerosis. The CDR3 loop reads CASSFKRNTQYF. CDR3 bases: TGTGCCAGCAGTTTCAAAAGAAATACGCAGTATTTT.